The entry below gives a single T cell receptor (beta chain) sequence along with its context. The record originates from a study of blood T cell repertoires in COVID-19. Germline V gene lookup returns CDR1 SGHKS and CDR2 YYEKEE (reference sequence). V was pared by 0 bases and J by 0 bases, with 9 bases between. CDR3 length: 16 residues. Profiled with immunoSEQ multiplex PCR; TCRdb holds only in-frame clones, not every one. The profile covers hundreds of thousands of clones, with about 92% appearing a single time and 2% to 3% taken by the ten largest. The specimen was PBMCs or T cells enriched from blood (not recorded which). The source is a man aged 60 to 75 who had recovered from COVID-19. V usage is TRBV5-5 and J usage is TRBJ2-2; no reliable D call. The CDR3 is CASSLERDSNTGELFF. The DNA of the CDR3 is TGTGCCAGCAGCTTGGAGAGAGATTCGAACACCGGGGAGCTGTTTTTT.